The 7 T cell receptor beta chains listed next were all sequenced from one sample in a study of cytomegalovirus exposure and HLA in healthy donors. PCR primers comprised 60 Vbeta and 13 Jbeta primers. The table came from immunoSEQ multiplex PCR; TCRdb's copy has only in-frame clones and leaves some out. Altogether over 30,000 clones are present, 65% to 90% being singletons, with the ten largest covering 3.6%. The material sequenced was PBMCs. These receptors were taken from a woman between 18 and 29 years old in good health and CMV-seronegative.

Details on this clone: At one of its ends the junction is not consistent with the germline gene, which may arise from a read error. V gene TRBV7-9 combines with J gene TRBJ2-7; 7 bases are a match to TRBD2. The CDR3 sequence is 14 residues long. CDR1 SEHNR and CDR2 FQNEAQ come from the germline V gene (reference sequence). In DNA, the CDR3 is TGTGTCAGCAGCTTAGGCGGGAGCTCCTACGAGCAGTACTTC. It translates to CVSSLGGSSYEQYF.

The chain joins TRBV9 to TRBJ2-5, with D uncertain. Trimming took off 0 bases at V and 1 base at J, with 10 bases between the two ends. CDR3 size: 15 residues. The germline gives CDR1 SGDLS, CDR2 YYNGEE. Written as DNA, the CDR3 is TGTGCCAGCAGCGTAGGAGGTAGCAGCCAAGAGACCCAGTACTTC. Its protein product is CASSVGGSSQETQYF.

Points on this clone: One end of the junction fails to match germline, which may point to a read error. The chain links TRBV4-1 to TRBJ2-6, with a tentative D call TRBD1 (5 bases). Germline lookup yields CDR1 MGHRA and CDR2 YSYEKL. The CDR3 spans 15 residues. DNA for the CDR3: TGCGCCAGCAGCCAACTCCACTCTGGGGCCGACGTCCTGACTTTC. This gives the protein CASSQLHSGADVLTF.

This clone has a handful of counts. At one end, the junction sequence differs from germline, possibly due to a read error. V and J are TRBV6-6 and TRBJ1-5, with D possibly TRBD1 on 6 matching bases. The CDR3 is made up of 15 amino acids. Germline V gives CDR1 MNHNY, CDR2 SVGAGI (reference sequence). DNA for the CDR3: TGTGCCAGCAGAATCGACAGGATTAGCAATCAGCCCCAGAATTTT. Its protein product is CASRIDRISNQPQNF.

The chain has TRBV7-3 and TRBJ2-1; weak D call: TRBD2 (6 bases). Trimming shortened V by 6 bases and J by 0 bases, and 21 bases separated the two germline ends. The CDR3 is 18 amino acids. Germline V lookup: CDR1 SGHTA, CDR2 FQGTGA. CDR3 sequence: CASRGRCSGGCSYNEQFF. In DNA, the CDR3 is TGTGCCAGCAGGGGTCGGTGTAGCGGAGGGTGCTCCTACAATGAGCAGTTCTTC.

Points on this clone: An end of the junction differs from the germline gene, which may be a read error. The chain links TRBV2 to TRBJ1-5; 10 bases line up with TRBD1. The germline V gene has CDR1 SNHLY and CDR2 FYNNEI. The CDR3 contains 16 residues. The CDR3 DNA is TGTGCCAGCGGTGTCGGGACAGGGGTTAGCAATCAGCCCCAGAATTTT. Protein sequence: CASGVGTGVSNQPQNF.

The J gene is TRBJ2-7, the V gene TRBV7-8; possibly TRBD2 for D (5 bases). V was clipped by 2 bases and J by 2 bases, with 7 bases between them. The CDR3 runs 13 residues. Germline loops: CDR1 SGHVS, CDR2 FQNEAQ. CDR3 region: CASSLRGPYEQYF. As DNA, the CDR3 is TGTGCCAGCAGCTTACGCGGGCCCTACGAGCAGTACTTC.